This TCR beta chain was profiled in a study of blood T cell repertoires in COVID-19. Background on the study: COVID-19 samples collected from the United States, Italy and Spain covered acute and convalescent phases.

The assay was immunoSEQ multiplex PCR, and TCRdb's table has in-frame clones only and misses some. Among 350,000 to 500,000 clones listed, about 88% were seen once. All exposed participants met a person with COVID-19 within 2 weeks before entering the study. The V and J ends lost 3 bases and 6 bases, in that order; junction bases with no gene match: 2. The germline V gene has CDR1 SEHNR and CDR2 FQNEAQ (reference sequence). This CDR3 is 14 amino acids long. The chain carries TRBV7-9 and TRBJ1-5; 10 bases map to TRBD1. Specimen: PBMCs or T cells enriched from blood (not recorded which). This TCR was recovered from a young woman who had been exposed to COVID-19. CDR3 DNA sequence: TGTGCCAGCAGCTTTGGGACAGGGGTTCAGCCCCAGCATTTT. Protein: CASSFGTGVQPQHF.